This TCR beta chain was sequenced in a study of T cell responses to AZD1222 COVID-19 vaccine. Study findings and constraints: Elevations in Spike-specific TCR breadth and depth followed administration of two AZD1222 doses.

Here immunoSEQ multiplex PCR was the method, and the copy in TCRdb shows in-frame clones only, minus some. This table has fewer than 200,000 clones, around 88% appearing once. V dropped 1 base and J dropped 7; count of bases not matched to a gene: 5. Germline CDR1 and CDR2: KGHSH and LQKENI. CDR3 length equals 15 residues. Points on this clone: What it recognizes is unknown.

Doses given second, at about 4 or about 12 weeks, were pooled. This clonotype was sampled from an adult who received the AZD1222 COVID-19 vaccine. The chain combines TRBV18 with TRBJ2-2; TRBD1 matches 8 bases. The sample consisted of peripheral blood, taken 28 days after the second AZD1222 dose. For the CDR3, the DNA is TGTGCCAGCTCACCACTTCAGGGGGCTGGCGGGGAGCTGTTTTTT. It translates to CASSPLQGAGGELFF.